One sample yielded the 29 T cell receptor beta chains listed below, sequenced in a study of cytomegalovirus exposure and HLA in healthy donors. Clones were read by immunoSEQ multiplex PCR, and TCRdb kept only the in-frame ones, dropping some. The data contain around 400,000 clones, 75% to 90% of them seen just once; the ten biggest clones take up roughly 0.75%. Sequenced material: PBMCs. The receptors originated from a woman between 18 and 30 years old in good health and CMV-seronegative.

The chain carries TRBV6-6 and TRBJ2-7, with a weak D call TRBD2 (7 bases). V shed 0 bases and J shed 5 bases, with 14 bases lying between them. The CDR3 is 15 residues long. CDR1 is MNHNY and CDR2 is SVGAGI in the germline V gene (reference sequence). The CDR3 coding sequence is TGTGCCAGCAGTTACTCCGGAGGGGGGGCCGACGAGCAGTACTTC. The encoded protein is CASSYSGGGADEQYF.

CDR3 region: CASQGLAGIDEQFF. The CDR3 DNA follows: TGCGCCAGCCAAGGACTAGCGGGAATCGATGAGCAGTTCTTC. This rearrangement joins TRBV4-1 to TRBJ2-1, with 12 positions matching TRBD2. Germline values: CDR1 MGHRA, CDR2 YSYEKL. The V gene end was trimmed by 8 bases and the J gene end by 8 bases; junction bases not matched to a gene: 7. The CDR3 consists of 14 residues.

V gene TRBV19 combines with J gene TRBJ1-5; maybe TRBD1 (5 bases). This CDR3 is built from 15 residues. V was cut by 6 bases and J by 5 bases, with 17 bases left in between. Germline V gene data show CDR1 as LNHDA and CDR2 as SQIVND (reference sequence). The CDR3 bases are TGTGCCAGTAGGTCAGGGAGGGCAGGGTATCAGCCCCAGCATTTT. Amino acids: CASRSGRAGYQPQHF.

The J gene is TRBJ1-5, the V gene TRBV28, with D uncertain. Germline CDR1 reads MDHEN; CDR2 reads SYDVKM. V dropped 3 bases and J dropped 1 base, with 16 bases sitting between them. This CDR3 is 17 amino acids long. CDR3 protein: CASSLGFGGGSNQPQHF. The CDR3 region has the DNA TGTGCCAGCAGTTTGGGGTTCGGAGGAGGCAGCAATCAGCCCCAGCATTTT. Full variable domain (rest looked up from reference TRBV28 and TRBJ1-5): DVKVTQSSRYLVKRTGEKVFLECVQDMDHENMFWYRQDPGLGLRLIYFSYDVKMKEKGDIPEGYSVSREKKERFSLILESASTNQTSMYLCASSLGFGGGSNQPQHFGDGTRLSIL.

CDR3 DNA sequence: TGTGCCAGCAGCTTAGCGCGGGGGTGGGGAAACACCATATATTTT. This translates into CASSLARGWGNTIYF. The chain uses TRBV13 and TRBJ1-3; D possibly corresponds to TRBD1 (5 bases). Germline values: CDR1 PRHDT, CDR2 FYEKMQ (reference sequence). The CDR3 has 15 residues. V lost 1 base and J 4 bases, leaving 11 bases between the germline ends.

The chain employs TRBV5-1 and TRBJ1-1; D remains ambiguous. V was shortened by 0 bases and J by 0 bases, with 12 bases between the two germline ends. This CDR3 region has 16 residues. Germline values: CDR1 SGHRS, CDR2 YFSETQ. This CDR3 reads CASSLAERGMNTEAFF. The CDR3 DNA is TGCGCCAGCAGCTTGGCCGAACGCGGGATGAACACTGAAGCTTTCTTT.

The rearrangement uses TRBV6-4 and TRBJ1-1; D is unresolved. The CDR3 sequence is 12 residues long. Trimming removed 0 bases from V and 8 bases from J, with 7 bases in between. In germline, CDR1 is MRHNA, CDR2 SNTAGT. This CDR3 is CASSDSTREAFF. Written as DNA, the CDR3 is TGTGCCAGCAGTGACTCGACCAGGGAAGCTTTCTTT.

This rearrangement joins TRBV5-1 to TRBJ2-3; 9 bases align to TRBD1. Germline values: CDR1 SGHRS, CDR2 YFSETQ. The CDR3 covers 16 residues. V trimming: 4 bases; J trimming: 6 bases; junction bases outside the gene matches: 12. CDR3 coding DNA: TGCGCCAGCAGCAGAGACGGGGACAGGGTTGGGGATACGCAGTATTTT. This encodes CASSRDGDRVGDTQYF. Drawing the rest from reference TRBV5-1 and TRBJ2-3, the complete variable domain is KAGVTQTPRYLIKTRGQQVTLSCSPISGHRSVSWYQQTPGQGLQFLFEYFSETQRNKGNFPGRFSGRQFSNSRSEMNVSTLELGDSALYLCASSRDGDRVGDTQYFGPGTRLTVL.

The CDR3 DNA sequence: TGTGCCTGGAGTAGAGCCGCTAACACCATATATTTT. Its protein is CAWSRAANTIYF. V usage is TRBV30 and J usage is TRBJ1-3; D is uncertain. Germline loops: CDR1 GTSNPN, CDR2 SVGIG (reference sequence). The germline V and J ends were trimmed by 2 bases and 7 bases, with 9 bases remaining between them. The CDR3 extends over 12 amino acids.

The V and J genes are TRBV11-2 and TRBJ2-1; 13 bases fit TRBD2. Germline V gene sequence: CDR1 SGHAT, CDR2 FQNNGV. Germline trimming cut 0 bases from V and 8 bases from J; bases unmatched to any gene: 7. The CDR3 contains 17 residues. For the CDR3, the DNA is TGTGCCAGCAGCTTAGATCTTGGACTAGCGGGAGTGGATGAGCAGTTCTTC. It specifies CASSLDLGLAGVDEQFF.

The genes are TRBV5-8 and TRBJ1-2; TRBD1 agrees at 9 bases. The CDR3 runs to 14 residues. Germline trimming cut 4 bases from V and 4 bases from J; bases unmatched to any gene: 5. Germline CDR1 is SGHTS and CDR2 is YDEGEE. The CDR3 loop is CASSQDRGGYGYTF. The CDR3 region has the DNA TGTGCCAGCAGCCAAGACAGGGGGGGCTATGGCTACACCTTC.

The rearrangement links TRBV7-9 to TRBJ2-1; 8 bases agree with TRBD2. Germline trimming cut 0 bases from V and 10 bases from J; bases unmatched to any gene: 5. Germline CDR1 and CDR2: SEHNR and FQNEAQ (reference sequence). This CDR3 region has 14 residues. CDR3 DNA sequence: TGTGCCAGCAGCTTAGCGGGGACTAGTCACGAGCAGTTCTTC. This translates into CASSLAGTSHEQFF.

The chain couples TRBV29-1 to TRBJ2-1; 9 positions agree with TRBD1. The trim removed 2 bases at V and 3 bases at J, leaving 8 bases unmatched. Germline V gene lookup returns CDR1 SQVTM and CDR2 ANQGSEA. This CDR3 is 16 amino acids long. The CDR3 bases are TGCAGCGTTGAACCCCAACAGGGGGCAATCTACAATGAGCAGTTCTTC. This translates into CSVEPQQGAIYNEQFF.

J is TRBJ2-2 and V is TRBV9, with 11 bases identical to TRBD2. Germline V CDR1 and CDR2: SGDLS, YYNGEE. Trimming removed 4 bases from V and 4 bases from J; junction bases left unmatched: 6. CDR3 length: 16 amino acids. CDR3 nucleotide sequence: TGTGCCAGCAGCTTCGGGACTAGCGGCCCCACCGGGGAGCTGTTTTTT. It encodes CASSFGTSGPTGELFF.

The chain uses TRBV7-9 and TRBJ2-5, with a tentative D call TRBD2 (6 bases). The CDR3 spans 14 residues. With 2 bases removed from V and 4 bases from J, the gap between germline ends came to 11 bases. Germline V lookup: CDR1 SEHNR, CDR2 FQNEAQ (reference sequence). The CDR3 bases are TGTGCCAGCAGCTTACCGGGAGCACCAGAGACCCAGTACTTC. It codes for CASSLPGAPETQYF.

The chain is built from TRBV13 and TRBJ2-1; D gene ambiguous. V lost 4 bases and J 2 bases, leaving 6 bases between the germline ends. The CDR3 is 13 amino acids. Germline loops: CDR1 PRHDT, CDR2 FYEKMQ (reference sequence). In DNA form, the CDR3 reads TGTGCCAGCAGCTCTAGTCCCTACAATGAGCAGTTCTTC. The encoded protein is CASSSSPYNEQFF.

The V and J genes are TRBV28 and TRBJ2-5, with 10 nucleotides matching TRBD1. This CDR3 is 15 amino acids long. The germline V gene has CDR1 MDHEN and CDR2 SYDVKM. J lost 6 bases, V lost 5 bases, and 9 bases had no gene match. The CDR3 sequence: CASSPTGGASKTQYF. CDR3 sequence (DNA): TGTGCCAGCAGTCCGACAGGGGGCGCGTCCAAGACCCAGTACTTC.

The CDR3 DNA follows: TGTGCCAGCAGCGATCATCCAGATACGCAGTATTTT. Protein product: CASSDHPDTQYF. The chain combines TRBV9 with TRBJ2-3; D gene unclear. The CDR3 is 12 amino acids. Germline V gene data show CDR1 as SGDLS and CDR2 as YYNGEE. V dropped 3 bases and J dropped 4 bases, with 6 bases sitting between them.

The chain is built from TRBV7-2 and TRBJ2-2; D gene ambiguous. CDR1 and CDR2 from the germline V gene are SGHTA and FQGNSA. Trimming shortened V by 1 base and J by 2 bases, and 8 bases separated the two germline ends. This CDR3 has 15 residues. The CDR3 DNA reads TGTGCCAGCAGCTTAGGATCTAGAAACACCGGGGAGCTGTTTTTT. It translates to CASSLGSRNTGELFF.

V and J are TRBV5-1 and TRBJ2-1; the match to TRBD2 covers 9 bases. CDR1 SGHRS and CDR2 YFSETQ come from the germline V gene. The CDR3 covers 16 residues. Unmatched junction bases numbered 10, after V lost 3 bases and J lost 6 bases. The CDR3 spells CASSSFGAGGFNEQFF. DNA of the CDR3: TGCGCCAGCAGCTCCTTCGGAGCGGGGGGTTTCAATGAGCAGTTCTTC.

This clone appeared once. V gene TRBV7-9 combines with J gene TRBJ1-2, with TRBD1 identical over 10 bases. The CDR3 loop spans 16 amino acids. Germline V gene data show CDR1 as SEHNR and CDR2 as FQNEAQ (reference sequence). V trimming: 1 base; J trimming: 7 bases; junction bases outside the gene matches: 9. In DNA, the CDR3 is TGTGCCAGCAGCTTAGTTCCCGGGACAGGGGTTTCTGGCTACACCTTC. Translated, it gives CASSLVPGTGVSGYTF.

The J gene is TRBJ2-3, the V gene TRBV30; 7 nucleotides line up with TRBD1. Trimming took 2 bases from V and 2 from J; bases not matched to a gene: 16. This CDR3 contains 18 residues. Germline loops: CDR1 GTSNPN, CDR2 SVGIG (reference sequence). The CDR3 is CAWSTGQRSYLFTDTQYF. The DNA for the CDR3 is TGTGCCTGGAGTACGGGACAGCGGAGTTACCTTTTCACAGATACGCAGTATTTT. Full variable domain (rest looked up from reference TRBV30 and TRBJ2-3): SQTIHQWPATLVQPVGSPLSLECTVEGTSNPNLYWYRQAAGRGLQLLFYSVGIGQISSEVPQNLSASRPQDRQFILSSKKLLLSDSGFYLCAWSTGQRSYLFTDTQYFGPGTRLTVL.

The V and J genes are TRBV12-5 and TRBJ2-2; D may be TRBD1 (5 bases). CDR3 length: 15 amino acids. V shed 3 bases and J shed 2 bases, with 10 bases lying between them. The germline CDR1 and CDR2 sequences are LGHNT and FRNRAP. Here the CDR3 reads CASGFGQGNTGELFF. For the CDR3, the DNA is TGTGCTAGTGGTTTTGGGCAGGGTAACACCGGGGAGCTGTTTTTT.

The V gene is TRBV6-5, the J gene TRBJ1-1, with TRBD1 identical over 8 bases. The CDR3 loop spans 16 amino acids. Trimming cost V 0 bases and J 0 bases; bases outside gene matches: 3. CDR1 is MNHEY and CDR2 is SVGAGI in the germline V gene. DNA for the CDR3: TGTGCCAGCAGTTACTCGACAGGGGCCCTGAACACTGAAGCTTTCTTT. This gives the protein CASSYSTGALNTEAFF.

The chain has TRBV7-9 and TRBJ2-5; 9 bases are shared with TRBD1. The germline gives CDR1 SEHNR, CDR2 FQNEAQ (reference sequence). V was pared by 0 bases and J by 0 bases, with 5 bases of the junction left unmatched. The CDR3 totals 17 residues. The CDR3 DNA is TGTGCCAGCAGCTTAGCGCATACAGGGGGCCACCAAGAGACCCAGTACTTC. Protein product: CASSLAHTGGHQETQYF. Filled out from reference TRBV7-9 and TRBJ2-5, the complete variable domain reads DTGVSQNPRHKITKRGQNVTFRCDPISEHNRLYWYRQTLGQGPEFLTYFQNEAQLEKSRLLSDRFSAERPKGSFSTLEIQRTEQGDSAMYLCASSLAHTGGHQETQYFGPGTRLLVL.

The V and J genes are TRBV15 and TRBJ2-5; D perhaps matches TRBD2 (6 bases). V was trimmed by 1 base and J by 2 bases, leaving 17 bases between them. The CDR3 length is 17 residues. Looked up from germline, CDR1 is LNHNV and CDR2 is YYDKDF (reference sequence). The CDR3 coding sequence is TGTGCCACCAGCAGAGGTGGGAGCGGAGCGGGTCAAGAGACCCAGTACTTC. This translates into CATSRGGSGAGQETQYF. The variable domain in full, with the rest retrieved from reference TRBV15 and TRBJ2-5, is DAMVIQNPRYQVTQFGKPVTLSCSQTLNHNVMYWYQQKSSQAPKLLFHYYDKDFNNEADTPDNFQSRRPNTSFCFLDIRSPGLGDTAMYLCATSRGGSGAGQETQYFGPGTRLLVL.

The V gene is TRBV2, the J gene TRBJ2-1, with TRBD2 matching 11 bases. Germline CDR1 and CDR2: SNHLY and FYNNEI. The CDR3 extends over 15 amino acids. With V trimmed by 10 bases and J by 4 bases, 9 bases remained unmatched. The CDR3 DNA sequence: TGTGCCAACGAGGGGACTAGCGGTGCATACAATGAGCAGTTCTTC. Translating gives CANEGTSGAYNEQFF. Supplemented by reference TRBV2 and TRBJ2-1, the full variable domain reads EPEVTQTPSHQVTQMGQEVILRCVPISNHLYFYWYRQILGQKVEFLVSFYNNEISEKSEIFDDQFSVERPDGSNFTLKIRSTKLEDSAMYFCANEGTSGAYNEQFFGPGTRLTVL.

This clone was recorded once. This sequence joins TRBV5-4 and TRBJ2-7, with D perhaps matching TRBD2 (5 bases). Germline V CDR1 and CDR2: SGHNT, YYREEE (reference sequence). CDR3 length: 15 residues. V lost 0 bases and J lost 5, with 15 bases in between. The CDR3 here is CASSLVGGVGDEQYF. CDR3 bases: TGTGCCAGCAGCTTGGTAGGTGGGGTGGGAGACGAGCAGTACTTC.

The chain recombines TRBV18 with TRBJ2-1, with 10 positions matching TRBD1. Germline V gene sequence: CDR1 KGHSH, CDR2 LQKENI. This CDR3 has 18 residues. V lost 1 base to trimming and J lost 10 bases; unmatched junction nucleotides: 16. This CDR3 reads CASSPRAIAGQGFNEQFF. CDR3 bases: TGTGCCAGCTCACCACGAGCCATCGCGGGACAGGGGTTCAACGAGCAGTTCTTC.